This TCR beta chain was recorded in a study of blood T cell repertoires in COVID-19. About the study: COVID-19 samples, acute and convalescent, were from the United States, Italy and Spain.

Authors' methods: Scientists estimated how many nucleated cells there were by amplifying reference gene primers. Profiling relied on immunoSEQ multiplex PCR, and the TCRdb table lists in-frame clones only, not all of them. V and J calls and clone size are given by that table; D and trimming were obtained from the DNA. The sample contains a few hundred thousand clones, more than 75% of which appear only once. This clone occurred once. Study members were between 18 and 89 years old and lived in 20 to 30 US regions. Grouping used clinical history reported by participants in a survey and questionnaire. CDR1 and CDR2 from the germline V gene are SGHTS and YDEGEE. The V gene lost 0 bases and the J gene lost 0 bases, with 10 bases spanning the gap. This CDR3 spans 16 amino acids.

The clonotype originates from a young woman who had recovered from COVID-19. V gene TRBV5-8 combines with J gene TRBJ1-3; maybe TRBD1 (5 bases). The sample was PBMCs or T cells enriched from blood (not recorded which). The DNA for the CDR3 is TGTGCCAGCAGCTTGGGGGACGGGAGCTCTGGAAACACCATATATTTT. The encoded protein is CASSLGDGSSGNTIYF.